These 17 T cell receptor beta chains were sequenced from one sample in a study of cytomegalovirus exposure and HLA in healthy donors. 60 Vbeta and 13 Jbeta primers were used in PCR. TCRdb's table, derived via immunoSEQ multiplex PCR, lists solely in-frame clones and lacks some. The data show 150,000 to 200,000 clones, roughly four fifths seen once. Sequenced: PBMCs. The receptors were sampled from a man aged 45 to 65 in good health and CMV-seropositive.

Here the CDR3 reads CASSLGGQGRDVYGYTF. The CDR3 DNA is TGTGCCAGCAGCTTAGGTGGACAGGGTAGGGACGTGTATGGCTACACCTTC. The V gene is TRBV13, the J gene TRBJ1-2, with 8 bases that match TRBD1. The germline V gene encodes CDR1 PRHDT and CDR2 FYEKMQ (reference sequence). The CDR3 has 17 amino acids. Trimming cost V 0 bases and J 5 bases; bases outside gene matches: 11.

With respect to this clone: Other DNA sequences of this sample code for an identical CDR3. The chain carries TRBV28 and TRBJ1-1, with 7 bases lining up with TRBD1. This CDR3 comprises 12 residues. Germline trimming cut 3 bases from V and 8 bases from J; bases unmatched to any gene: 3. Looked up from germline, CDR1 is MDHEN and CDR2 is SYDVKM. The CDR3: CASSLRQGEAFF. The CDR3 DNA sequence: TGTGCCAGCAGTTTGCGACAGGGCGAAGCTTTCTTT.

CDR3 DNA: TGTGCCAGCAGGAATCTAGCGGGATACACAGATACGCAGTATTTT. Its protein is CASRNLAGYTDTQYF. The chain recombines TRBV6-5 with TRBJ2-3, with TRBD2 matching 9 bases. The CDR3 extends over 15 amino acids. The V gene end was trimmed by 6 bases and the J gene end by 2 bases; junction bases not matched to a gene: 6. Looked up from germline, CDR1 is MNHEY and CDR2 is SVGAGI.

As DNA, the CDR3 is TGTGCCTGGAGTGGAGGTAGCGGGAGTTACGAGCAGTACTTC. It translates to CAWSGGSGSYEQYF. The chain uses TRBV30 and TRBJ2-5, with 9 bases lining up with TRBD2. The J call could be wrong; TRBJ2-7 is a better fit for the DNA end. The V gene's germline CDR1 is GTSNPN and CDR2 SVGIG (reference sequence). This CDR3 comprises 14 residues.

The chain has TRBV19 and TRBJ1-5; 8 bases agree with TRBD1. The germline V gene encodes CDR1 LNHDA and CDR2 SQIVND (reference sequence). The CDR3 consists of 15 residues. The ends lost 6 bases at V and 2 bases at J; junction bases unmatched: 6. The CDR3 coding sequence is TGTGCCAGTAGCAGACCGGGACAGGGCAATCAGCCCCAGCATTTT. It translates to CASSRPGQGNQPQHF.

This chain connects TRBV9 to TRBJ1-4; D is possibly TRBD1 (6 bases). Deletions cut 0 bases from V and 2 bases from J, with 11 bases between. This CDR3 has 16 residues. In germline, CDR1 is SGDLS, CDR2 YYNGEE. As DNA, the CDR3 is TGTGCCAGCAGCGTAGCCCCAGGGGCCACTAATGAAAAACTGTTTTTT. Its protein product is CASSVAPGATNEKLFF.

V usage is TRBV27 and J usage is TRBJ2-7, with 13 bases that match TRBD2. Germline lookup yields CDR1 MNHEY and CDR2 SMNVEV (reference sequence). The CDR3 loop spans 17 amino acids. V shed 3 bases and J 0 bases; nucleotides not matched to a gene: 5. CDR3 amino acids: CASSFARTSGSSYEQYF. The CDR3, as DNA: TGTGCCAGCAGTTTCGCCAGGACTAGCGGGAGCTCCTACGAGCAGTACTTC.

V gene TRBV6-1 combines with J gene TRBJ2-5, with 13 bases identical to TRBD2. The germline V gene encodes CDR1 MNHNS and CDR2 SASEGT. CDR3 size: 15 residues. The ends lost 5 bases at V and 5 bases at J; junction bases unmatched: 5. The CDR3 loop is CASSTGTSGIETQYF. The CDR3 nucleotides are TGTGCCAGCAGTACCGGGACTAGCGGGATTGAGACCCAGTACTTC.

This chain joins TRBV2 and TRBJ2-7, with TRBD2 matching over 9 bases. The germline gives CDR1 SNHLY, CDR2 FYNNEI. V was clipped by 11 bases and J by 3 bases; unmatched bases: 11. CDR3 length equals 14 residues. The CDR3 spells CASLKREVDYEQYF. CDR3 DNA sequence: TGTGCCTCCTTAAAGCGGGAGGTTGACTACGAGCAGTACTTC. Variable domain in full (rest from reference TRBV2 and TRBJ2-7): EPEVTQTPSHQVTQMGQEVILRCVPISNHLYFYWYRQILGQKVEFLVSFYNNEISEKSEIFDDQFSVERPDGSNFTLKIRSTKLEDSAMYFCASLKREVDYEQYFGPGTRLTVT.

V and J are TRBV28 and TRBJ1-6; D unclear. CDR1 MDHEN and CDR2 SYDVKM come from the germline V gene. V was trimmed by 2 bases and J by 6 bases, leaving 14 bases between them. The CDR3 has 16 residues. DNA for the CDR3: TGTGCCAGCAGTTTACGGGGTGCCGGAGGTAATTCACCCCTCCACTTT. This gives the protein CASSLRGAGGNSPLHF. The variable domain in full, completed from reference TRBV28 and TRBJ1-6, reads DVKVTQSSRYLVKRTGEKVFLECVQDMDHENMFWYRQDPGLGLRLIYFSYDVKMKEKGDIPEGYSVSREKKERFSLILESASTNQTSMYLCASSLRGAGGNSPLHFGNGTRLTVT.

This clone was seen once. The rearrangement uses TRBV27 and TRBJ2-6; 7 bases are a match to TRBD1. CDR1 MNHEY and CDR2 SMNVEV come from the germline V gene (reference sequence). With 7 bases clipped from V and 0 bases from J, the junction kept 9 bases outside the gene matches. The CDR3 extends over 17 amino acids. CDR3 DNA sequence: TGTGCCAGCAAACGAAGGGGGCCTAACTCTGGGGCCAACGTCCTGACTTTC. Translated, it gives CASKRRGPNSGANVLTF. The full variable domain, its missing parts supplied by reference TRBV27 and TRBJ2-6, is EAQVTQNPRYLITVTGKKLTVTCSQNMNHEYMSWYRQDPGLGLRQIYYSMNVEVTDKGDVPEGYKVSRKEKRNFPLILESPSPNQTSLYFCASKRRGPNSGANVLTFGAGSRLTVL.

This clone was detected only a few times. This chain uses TRBV9 with TRBJ2-1; a weak D match, TRBD2 (7 bases). CDR3 length: 14 amino acids. Trimming removed 0 bases at V and 8 bases at J, with 12 bases between. CDR1 SGDLS and CDR2 YYNGEE come from the germline V gene. CDR3 DNA sequence: TGTGCCAGCAGCGTAGAAGGGGGGGAAGATGAGCAGTTCTTC. This sequence encodes CASSVEGGEDEQFF. Full variable domain (remainder filled in from reference TRBV9 and TRBJ2-1): DSGVTQTPKHLITATGQRVTLRCSPRSGDLSVYWYQQSLDQGLQFLIQYYNGEERAKGNILERFSAQQFPDLHSELNLSSLELGDSALYFCASSVEGGEDEQFFGPGTRLTVL.

The sample holds a few counts of this clone. The chain joins TRBV11-3 to TRBJ1-1; D is undetermined. V shed 0 bases and J shed 1 base, with 3 bases lying between them. Per germline, CDR1 SGHNT and CDR2 YENEEA. The CDR3 is made up of 13 amino acids. In nucleotides, the CDR3 is TGTGCCAGCAGCTTAGAGGCGAACACTGAAGCTTTCTTT. Its protein product is CASSLEANTEAFF.

V is TRBV9 and J is TRBJ2-7, with 10 bases that match TRBD1. CDR1 and CDR2 (germline): SGDLS, YYNGEE. With 0 bases clipped from V and 0 bases from J, the junction kept 3 bases outside the gene matches. The CDR3 covers 16 residues. The CDR3 sequence is CASSVGQGALSYEQYF. In DNA, the CDR3 is TGTGCCAGCAGCGTAGGACAGGGGGCACTCTCCTACGAGCAGTACTTC.

This clone was counted a few times. V usage is TRBV18 and J usage is TRBJ2-1, with D perhaps TRBD2 (5 bases). Per germline, CDR1 KGHSH and CDR2 LQKENI. Trimming took off 3 bases at V and 8 bases at J, with 11 bases between the two ends. The length of the CDR3 is 13 residues. CDR3 residues: CASSPVLGYEQFF. CDR3 sequence (DNA): TGTGCCAGCTCACCTGTACTAGGCTATGAGCAGTTCTTC.

The chain carries TRBV5-6 and TRBJ2-1; 7 bases are shared with TRBD2. Germline loops: CDR1 SGHDT, CDR2 YYEEEE. Losses at the gene ends were 4 bases for V and 2 bases for J; bases not matched to a gene: 12. CDR3 length: 17 residues. The CDR3 nucleotides read TGTGCCAGCAGCCCCCTGGTTTCCGGGGGGACCTACAATGAGCAGTTCTTC. Protein: CASSPLVSGGTYNEQFF.

The chain uses TRBV5-8 and TRBJ1-3; 7 nucleotides agree with TRBD1. The ends lost 2 bases at V and 1 base at J; junction bases unmatched: 12. This CDR3 comprises 18 residues. Germline V lookup: CDR1 SGHTS, CDR2 YDEGEE. CDR3 amino acids: CASSFEVSGQPSGNTIYF. The CDR3 nucleotides read TGTGCCAGCAGCTTTGAGGTCTCGGGACAGCCTTCTGGAAACACCATATATTTT.